The 14 T cell receptor beta chains presented below share a single source sample, sequenced in a study of glioma-infiltrating T cells after dendritic cell vaccination. Profiled with immunoSEQ multiplex PCR; TCRdb holds only in-frame clones, not every one. This sample has 90,000 to 110,000 clones; 90% occur once, and the top ten carry approximately 2.7%. Time point meaning: after dendritic cell vaccination, including at tumor progression/relapse. This material consisted of blood, taken after dendritic cell vaccination. The receptors were sampled from a human donor with glioblastoma.

In DNA, the CDR3 is TGTGCCAGTAGCCGGGGGGGCGGCGGGGGGAAGACCCAGTACTTC. Residues: CASSRGGGGGKTQYF. This sequence joins TRBV19 and TRBJ2-5, with TRBD2 identical over 8 bases. CDR3 length: 15 residues. Trimming took 6 bases from V and 6 from J; bases not matched to a gene: 12. Germline CDR1 is LNHDA and CDR2 is SQIVND (reference sequence).

The gene calls are TRBV29-1 and TRBJ1-2; perhaps TRBD1 as D (5 bases). With 3 bases removed from V and 7 bases from J, the gap between germline ends came to 9 bases. The CDR3 sequence is 11 residues long. Germline assignment: CDR1 SQVTM and CDR2 ANQGSEA. The CDR3 protein is CSVDGGVGYTF. The DNA for the CDR3 is TGCAGCGTTGATGGGGGGGTTGGCTACACCTTC.

This clone has only one observation. V gene TRBV2 combines with J gene TRBJ2-3, with unresolved D. Trimming pared 0 bases from V and 6 bases from J, leaving 10 bases between. The CDR3 extends over 14 amino acids. CDR1 and CDR2 (germline): SNHLY, FYNNEI. The CDR3 nucleotides are TGTGCCAGCAGTGAAGCGGGTATCGGGGATACGCAGTATTTT. This gives the protein CASSEAGIGDTQYF.

This rearrangement joins TRBV4-2 to TRBJ2-1, with D possibly being TRBD2 (5 bases). Between the trimmed V and J ends, which lost 1 base and 7 bases, there was a span of 11 bases. Germline V gene lookup returns CDR1 LGHNA and CDR2 YNFKEQ. This CDR3 has 14 amino acids. The DNA of the CDR3 is TGTGCCAGCAGCCAAGTCTCGGACTCTAATGAGCAGTTCTTC. It translates to CASSQVSDSNEQFF.

The J gene is TRBJ2-3, the V gene TRBV6-5, with 7 bases lining up with TRBD1. This CDR3 is built from 15 residues. Germline CDR1 and CDR2: MNHEY and SVGAGI. The trim removed 4 bases at V and 4 bases at J, leaving 8 bases unmatched. For the CDR3, the DNA is TGTGCCAGCAGTTTAGGGGGCCTTTTGTCAGATACGCAGTATTTT. It codes for CASSLGGLLSDTQYF.

This clone was recorded only once. The gene calls are TRBV18 and TRBJ1-1; a possible D gene is TRBD1 (6 bases). V lost 2 bases and J lost 2, with 9 bases in between. There are 14 residues in the CDR3. The germline gives CDR1 KGHSH, CDR2 LQKENI. Here the CDR3 reads CASSPKQGNTEAFF. The CDR3 DNA reads TGTGCCAGCTCACCAAAACAGGGTAACACTGAAGCTTTCTTT.

The chain links TRBV7-2 to TRBJ2-2; D gene unclear. From germline, CDR1 is SGHTA and CDR2 FQGNSA. The V gene lost 0 bases and the J gene lost 7 bases, with 15 bases spanning the gap. The CDR3 spans 16 residues. The CDR3 nucleotides read TGTGCCAGCAGCTTAGCGACGACAATAACCGGCGGGGAGCTGTTTTTT. It yields the protein CASSLATTITGGELFF.

This chain joins TRBV6-7 and TRBJ1-2; 9 positions agree with TRBD1. TRBV6-7 is known as an ORF, though its function is uncertain. The CDR3 spans 15 residues. The J segment lost 8 bases and the V segment lost 4 bases, leaving 11 bases of the junction unmatched. CDR3 in DNA: TGTGCCAGCAGTTCAAGTCACAGGGGGCTAGGGGGCTACACCTTC. Its protein is CASSSSHRGLGGYTF.

The chain has TRBV9 and TRBJ1-1; D gene uncertain. V dropped 7 bases and J dropped 1 base, with 11 bases sitting between them. Germline CDR1 and CDR2: SGDLS and YYNGEE. The CDR3 length is 13 residues. The CDR3 sequence is CASEQVGNTEAFF. DNA of the CDR3: TGTGCCAGCGAGCAGGTAGGGAACACTGAAGCTTTCTTT.

The chain has TRBV9 and TRBJ2-5; D not certain. V dropped 0 bases and J dropped 1 base, with 13 bases sitting between them. The CDR3 sequence is 16 residues long. CDR1 is SGDLS and CDR2 is YYNGEE in the germline V gene. Here the CDR3 DNA reads TGTGCCAGCAGCGTAGGGGCGAATATCCTCCAAGAGACCCAGTACTTC. It yields the protein CASSVGANILQETQYF. The full variable domain, its missing parts supplied by reference TRBV9 and TRBJ2-5, is DSGVTQTPKHLITATGQRVTLRCSPRSGDLSVYWYQQSLDQGLQFLIQYYNGEERAKGNILERFSAQQFPDLHSELNLSSLELGDSALYFCASSVGANILQETQYFGPGTRLLVL.

This sequence joins TRBV2 and TRBJ1-1; 8 nucleotides align to TRBD1. This CDR3 contains 13 residues. V lost 8 bases and J lost 3; bases outside the gene matches: 5. CDR1 SNHLY and CDR2 FYNNEI come from the germline V gene. The CDR3 is CASQGARDTEAFF. CDR3 sequence (DNA): TGTGCCAGCCAGGGGGCGCGGGACACTGAAGCTTTCTTT.

This clone has a handful of counts. The chain carries TRBV7-9 and TRBJ2-7; 7 bases match TRBD1. The CDR3 sequence is 14 residues long. V dropped 6 bases and J dropped 0; count of bases not matched to a gene: 5. Germline V gene sequence: CDR1 SEHNR, CDR2 FQNEAQ (reference sequence). CDR3 protein: CASSLGQSSYEQYF. The CDR3 DNA follows: TGTGCCAGCAGTCTGGGACAGTCCTCCTACGAGCAGTACTTC.

A single count supports this clone. The chain couples TRBV5-1 to TRBJ2-7; 13 bases map to TRBD2. Germline trimming cut 4 bases from V and 4 bases from J; bases unmatched to any gene: 8. The germline V gene encodes CDR1 SGHRS and CDR2 YFSETQ. This CDR3 has 16 amino acids. The CDR3 DNA is TGCGCCAGCAGCACCGGGACTAGCGGGGTGCTGTACGAGCAGTACTTC. It translates to CASSTGTSGVLYEQYF.

The count of this clone is one. The chain recombines TRBV19 with TRBJ1-1; 10 nucleotides match TRBD1. Looked up from germline, CDR1 is LNHDA and CDR2 is SQIVND (reference sequence). The CDR3 contains 19 residues. J lost 4 bases, V lost 2 bases, and 16 bases had no gene match. This CDR3 reads CASSISGDRGFVVGTEAFF. CDR3 nucleotide sequence: TGTGCCAGTAGTATATCGGGGGACAGGGGATTTGTTGTGGGCACTGAAGCTTTCTTT. Variable domain in full (rest from reference TRBV19 and TRBJ1-1): DGGITQSPKYLFRKEGQNVTLSCEQNLNHDAMYWYRQDPGQGLRLIYYSQIVNDFQKGDIAEGYSVSREKKESFPLTVTSAQKNPTAFYLCASSISGDRGFVVGTEAFFGQGTRLTVV.